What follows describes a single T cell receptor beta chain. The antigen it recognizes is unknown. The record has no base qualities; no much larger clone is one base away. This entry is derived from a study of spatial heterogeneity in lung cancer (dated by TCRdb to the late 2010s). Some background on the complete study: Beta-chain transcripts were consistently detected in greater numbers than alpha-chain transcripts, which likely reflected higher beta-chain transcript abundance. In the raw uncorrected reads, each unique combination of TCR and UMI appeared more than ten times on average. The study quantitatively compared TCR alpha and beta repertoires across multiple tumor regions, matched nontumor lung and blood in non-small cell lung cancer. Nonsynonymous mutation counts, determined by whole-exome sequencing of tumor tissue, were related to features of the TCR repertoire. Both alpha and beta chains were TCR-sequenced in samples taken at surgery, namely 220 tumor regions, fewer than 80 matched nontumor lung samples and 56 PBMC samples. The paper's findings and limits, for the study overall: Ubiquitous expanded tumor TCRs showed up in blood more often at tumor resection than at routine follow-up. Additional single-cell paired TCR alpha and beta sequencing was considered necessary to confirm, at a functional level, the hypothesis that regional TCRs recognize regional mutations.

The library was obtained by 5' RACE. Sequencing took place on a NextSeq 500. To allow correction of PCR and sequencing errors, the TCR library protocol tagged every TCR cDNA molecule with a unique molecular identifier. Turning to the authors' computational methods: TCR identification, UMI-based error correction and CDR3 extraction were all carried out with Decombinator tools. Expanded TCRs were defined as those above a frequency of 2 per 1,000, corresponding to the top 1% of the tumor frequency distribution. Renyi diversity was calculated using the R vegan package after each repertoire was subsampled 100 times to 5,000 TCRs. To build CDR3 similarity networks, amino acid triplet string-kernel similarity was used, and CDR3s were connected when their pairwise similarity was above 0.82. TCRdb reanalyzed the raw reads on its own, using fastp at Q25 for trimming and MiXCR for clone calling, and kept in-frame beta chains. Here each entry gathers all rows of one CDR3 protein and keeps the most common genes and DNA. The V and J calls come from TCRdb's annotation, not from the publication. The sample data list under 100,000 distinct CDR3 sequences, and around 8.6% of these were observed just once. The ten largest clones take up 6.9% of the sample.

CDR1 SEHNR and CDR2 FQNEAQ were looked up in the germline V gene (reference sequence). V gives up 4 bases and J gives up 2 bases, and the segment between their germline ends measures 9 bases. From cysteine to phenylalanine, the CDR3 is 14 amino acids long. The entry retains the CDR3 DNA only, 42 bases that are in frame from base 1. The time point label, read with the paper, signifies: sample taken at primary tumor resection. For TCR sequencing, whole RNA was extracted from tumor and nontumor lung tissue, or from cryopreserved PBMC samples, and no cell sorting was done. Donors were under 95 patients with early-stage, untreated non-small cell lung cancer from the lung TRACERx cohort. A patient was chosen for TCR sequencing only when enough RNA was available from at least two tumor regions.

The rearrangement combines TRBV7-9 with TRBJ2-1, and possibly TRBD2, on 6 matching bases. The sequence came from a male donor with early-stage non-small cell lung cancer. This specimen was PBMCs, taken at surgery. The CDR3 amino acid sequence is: CASSSPGAYNEQFF. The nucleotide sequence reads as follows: TGTGCCAGCAGCTCCCCGGGGGCCTACAATGAGCAGTTCTTC. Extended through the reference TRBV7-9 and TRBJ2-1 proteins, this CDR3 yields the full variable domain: DTGVSQNPRHKITKRGQNVTFRCDPISEHNRLYWYRQTLGQGPEFLTYFQNEAQLEKSRLLSDRFSAERPKGSFSTLEIQRTEQGDSAMYLCASSSPGAYNEQFFGPGTRLTVL.